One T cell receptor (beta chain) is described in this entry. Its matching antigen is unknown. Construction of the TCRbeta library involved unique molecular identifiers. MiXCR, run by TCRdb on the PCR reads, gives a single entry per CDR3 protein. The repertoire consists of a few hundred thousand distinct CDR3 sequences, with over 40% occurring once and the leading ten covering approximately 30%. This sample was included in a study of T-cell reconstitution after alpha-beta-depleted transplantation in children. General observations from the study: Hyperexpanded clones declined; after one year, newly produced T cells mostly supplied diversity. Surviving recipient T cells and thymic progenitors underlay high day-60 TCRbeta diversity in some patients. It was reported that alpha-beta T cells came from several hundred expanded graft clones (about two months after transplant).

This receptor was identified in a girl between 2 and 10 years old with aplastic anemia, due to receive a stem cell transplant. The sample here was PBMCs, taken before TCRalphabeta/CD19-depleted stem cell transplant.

CDR3 bases: TGTGCCAGCAGCTCCCACCGGACAGGGAGGGGGTACGAGCAGTACTTC. Amino acids: CASSSHRTGRGYEQYF. The rearrangement uses TRBV7-2 and TRBJ2-7; perhaps TRBD1 as D (8 bases). V gave up 4 bases and J gave up 4 bases, with 20 bases separating them. The germline V gene encodes CDR1 SGHTA and CDR2 FQGNSA. The CDR3 sequence is 16 residues long.